This is a list of T cell receptor beta chains from one sample in a study of technical replicates of blood from four donors. Libraries were prepared by immunoSEQ multiplex PCR; TCRdb keeps only in-frame clonotypes and omits some of them. The sample includes about 59,000 clones, roughly 86% of them seen just once. The sequencing sample was made of PBMCs. The receptors here all came from a human donor in good health. Some clones in this sample may be carry-over from other donors' samples. The CDR3 runs from the conserved cysteine through the conserved F or W. D genes are given only for firm matches. A row's size may be missing; if present it is once, few, many or a size class.

size | J | D | V | CDR3 | DNA
NA | TRBJ2-1 | TRBD2 | TRBV5-6 | CASGTSGIYNEQFF | TGTGCCAGCGGAACTAGCGGGATCTACAATGAGCAGTTCTTC
NA | TRBJ1-6 | NA | TRBV7-9 | CASSFSGADNSPLHF | TGTGCCAGCAGCTTTTCAGGGGCAGATAATTCACCCCTCCACTTT
NA | TRBJ2-3 | TRBD2 | TRBV10-3 | CATTQAGAEDTQYF | TGTGCCACAACCCAAGCGGGGGCGGAAGATACGCAGTATTTT
NA | TRBJ2-1 | TRBD2 | TRBV7-8 | CASSSLLAGGPYNEQFF | TGTGCCAGCAGCTCCCTCCTAGCGGGAGGACCGTACAATGAGCAGTTCTTC
NA | TRBJ1-1 | TRBD1 | TRBV19 | CASRTGVTEAFF | TGTGCCAGTAGAACAGGGGTGACTGAAGCTTTCTTT
once | TRBJ2-7 | TRBD2 | TRBV4-3 | CASSQGPAGGYEQYF | TGCGCCAGCAGCCAAGGTCCAGCGGGGGGTTACGAGCAGTACTTC
once | TRBJ2-7 | NA | TRBV5-4 | CASSLTWSSYEQYF | TGTGCCAGCAGCTTGACATGGAGCTCCTACGAGCAGTACTTC
NA | TRBJ1-2 | TRBD1 | TRBV18 | CASSPPGQGLDSYGYTF | TGTGCCAGCTCACCTCCGGGACAGGGGTTAGATAGCTATGGCTACACCTTC
NA | TRBJ1-1 | NA | TRBV18 | CASSPQEGVNTEAFF | TGTGCCAGCTCACCACAGGAGGGTGTGAACACTGAAGCTTTCTTT
NA | TRBJ2-1 | TRBD2 | TRBV5-1 | CASSVDAGTRGNEQFF | TGCGCCAGCAGCGTGGACGCCGGGACTAGGGGGAATGAGCAGTTCTTC
NA | TRBJ1-2 | NA | TRBV19 | CASSRQIDYGYTF | TGTGCCAGTAGCAGACAGATAGACTATGGCTACACCTTC
once | TRBJ1-2 | NA | TRBV20-1 | CSARAGFDYTF | TGCAGTGCTAGAGCAGGGTTTGACTACACCTTC
once | TRBJ2-6 | TRBD1 | TRBV5-1 | CASLGQGVTNVLTF | TGCGCCAGCCTCGGACAGGGGGTGACCAACGTCCTGACTTTC
NA | TRBJ2-3 | TRBD2 | TRBV5-5 | CASSLLSGGYTDTQYF | TGTGCCAGCAGCTTGCTTAGCGGGGGGTACACAGATACGCAGTATTTT
NA | TRBJ2-1 | NA | TRBV5-4 | CASSFNNEQFF | TGTGCCAGCAGCTTTAACAATGAGCAGTTCTTC
NA | TRBJ1-6 | NA | TRBV4-1 | CASSISGSGYNSPLHF | TGCGCCAGCAGCATTTCTGGCTCGGGGTATAATTCACCCCTCCACTTT
few | TRBJ2-7 | TRBD1 | TRBV19 | CASSPTGSSYEQYF | TGTGCCAGTAGCCCGACAGGGTCATCCTACGAGCAGTACTTC
NA | TRBJ1-4 | TRBD1 | TRBV14 | CASSQGRQGQEKLFF | TGTGCCAGCAGCCAGGGAAGACAGGGGCAAGAAAAACTGTTTTTT
NA | TRBJ1-5 | NA | TRBV23-1 | CASSQITWTVPSNQPQHF | TGCGCCAGCAGTCAAATAACTTGGACAGTCCCTAGCAATCAGCCCCAGCATTTT